This TCR beta chain was captured in a study of spatial heterogeneity in lung cancer. V shed 2 bases and J shed 8 bases, with 19 bases lying between them. The CDR3 sequence is 16 residues long. Germline CDR1 and CDR2: DFQATT and SNEGSKA (reference sequence). Time point indicated: sample taken at primary tumor resection. MiXCR was run by TCRdb on the 5' RACE reads, yielding one entry per CDR3 protein. The sample has more than 1,000 distinct CDR3 sequences; over 35% are singletons. This clonotype qualifies as large. This receptor was identified in a male donor with early-stage non-small cell lung cancer. The sequenced sample was normal lung tissue next to the tumor, obtained at surgery. The gene calls are TRBV20-1 and TRBJ1-6; the D gene is possibly TRBD1 (5 bases). The CDR3 DNA reads TGCAGTGCTAGACGCCCGGGCAGCGGGGGTGATTCACCCCTCCACTTT. Its translation: CSARRPGSGGDSPLHF.